This entry lists 28 T cell receptor beta chains sequenced from one sample in a study of T cells expressing NK-cell markers (dated by TCRdb to the early 2020s). Library creation used 5' RACE. TCRdb names Illumina HiSeq 2000 as the instrument used. After the reads were reprocessed by TCRdb, one entry was made per CDR3 protein sequence, with no DNA. The sample's records list about 170,000 distinct CDR3 sequences. The ten largest account for around 20% of the sample. Material for sequencing was blood T cells: a sorted CD56 or NKG2C T cell subset, CD4+ or CD8+ T cells, or bulk PBMC T cells (not recorded which). The receptors come from a man aged 18-69 years in good health.

This rearrangement joins TRBV7-8 to TRBJ2-2; no DNA is available, so the TRBD1 call from TCRdb remains unchecked. Germline assignment: CDR1 SGHVS and CDR2 FQNEAQ. This CDR3 is 17 amino acids long. Here the CDR3 reads CASSFVTGTGNTGELFF.

J is TRBJ2-1 and V is TRBV12-1. TRBV12-1 represents a pseudogene. The CDR3 loop spans 15 amino acids. The CDR3 loop is CASSFNWSSYNEQFF.

The chain joins TRBV11-3 to TRBJ1-1; checking the TCRdb D call of TRBD1 is not possible without DNA. Germline loops: CDR1 SGHNT, CDR2 YENEEA. This CDR3 region has 16 residues. The CDR3 sequence: CASSLDRQGENTEAFF.

This chain links TRBV6-5 with TRBJ2-1; TCRdb's D call of TRBD1 is untestable without DNA. Germline V gives CDR1 MNHEY, CDR2 SVGAGI. The CDR3 has 17 residues. The CDR3 reads CASRILPGQGINNEQFF.

The rearrangement links TRBV7-9 to TRBJ2-7; TCRdb picks TRBD1, but there is no DNA to check that call. The CDR3 contains 17 residues. Per germline, CDR1 SEHNR and CDR2 FQNEAQ (reference sequence). The chain's CDR3 is CASSLSSGEAGPYEQYF.

This CDR3 reads CSVGGDRPGANVLTF. The V and J genes are TRBV29-1 and TRBJ2-6. CDR3 length: 15 amino acids. CDR1 and CDR2 (germline): SQVTM, ANQGSEA.

The chain employs TRBV25-1 and TRBJ1-2. The CDR3 sequence is 13 residues long. The germline CDR1 and CDR2 sequences are MGHDK and SYGVNS. CDR3 sequence: CASSEGWNYGYTF.

V usage is TRBV9 and J usage is TRBJ2-7; TCRdb lists TRBD2, though no DNA is available to test this call. Germline V CDR1 and CDR2: SGDLS, YYNGEE. The CDR3 runs 15 residues. CDR3 amino acids: CASSAEGGPRDEQYF.

The V call is TRBV7-6, the J call TRBJ2-1. The CDR3 contains 16 residues. Per germline, CDR1 SGHVS and CDR2 FNYEAQ. The CDR3 protein is CASSLAGEEPYNEQFF.

This chain connects TRBV7-9 to TRBJ2-2. This CDR3 contains 13 residues. The germline V gene encodes CDR1 SEHNR and CDR2 FQNEAQ (reference sequence). Here the CDR3 reads CASILGMGAELFF.

This rearrangement joins TRBV11-2 to TRBJ2-1; TCRdb gives TRBD1 as the D gene, but with no DNA this cannot be confirmed. Per the germline V gene, CDR1 is SGHAT and CDR2 is FQNNGV. The CDR3 is 13 amino acids. CDR3 sequence: CASSLTENNEQFF.

The rearrangement links TRBV12-3 or TRBV12-4 to TRBJ2-1; lacking DNA, the TRBD1 call made by TCRdb goes unchecked. The CDR3 covers 15 residues. CDR3 sequence reads: CASSFWGSSYNEQFF.

V gene TRBV6-5 combines with J gene TRBJ2-3; TCRdb lists TRBD2, though no DNA is available to test this call. The germline gives CDR1 MNHEY, CDR2 SVGAGI. The CDR3 is 16 residues long. This chain's CDR3 is CASSLLAGGFKDTQYF.

This rearrangement joins TRBV6-5 to TRBJ2-7; TCRdb's D call of TRBD1 is untestable without DNA. This CDR3 region has 15 residues. Germline V gives CDR1 MNHEY, CDR2 SVGAGI. CDR3 in amino acids: CASSYLGAGPYEQYF.

The chain carries TRBV4-2 and TRBJ2-7; TCRdb returns TRBD2, unconfirmable since there is no DNA. The CDR3 is 14 amino acids. Germline V gene sequence: CDR1 LGHNA, CDR2 YNFKEQ. CDR3 amino acids: CASSRGGPTDEQYF.

The chain employs TRBV25-1 and TRBJ2-1. There are 13 residues in the CDR3. Germline assignment: CDR1 MGHDK and CDR2 SYGVNS. The CDR3 sequence is CASSEYMDPEQFF.

The chain carries TRBV2 and TRBJ2-2. The CDR3 runs 14 residues. Germline CDR1 reads SNHLY; CDR2 reads FYNNEI. CDR3 in amino acids: CASRDRADTGELFF.

The chain links TRBV12-3 or TRBV12-4 to TRBJ2-2; TCRdb names TRBD1, which stays unverified in the absence of DNA. This CDR3 is built from 15 residues. The chain's CDR3 is CASSIAGGNTGELFF.

The chain carries TRBV12-5 and TRBJ2-1. The CDR3 has 13 amino acids. Germline CDR1 LGHNT, CDR2 FRNRAP. This CDR3 is CASGWGSYNEQFF.

V and J are TRBV7-9 and TRBJ1-1; TCRdb returns TRBD1, unconfirmable since there is no DNA. The CDR3 has 15 amino acids. Germline lookup yields CDR1 SEHNR and CDR2 FQNEAQ (reference sequence). CDR3 sequence reads: CASSLSGRGPEDAFF.

The chain joins TRBV9 to TRBJ2-3; TCRdb calls TRBD1, which cannot be checked without DNA. The CDR3 is 16 amino acids. Germline assignment: CDR1 SGDLS and CDR2 YYNGEE. The CDR3 region is CASTPQAGQNTDTQYF.

This chain connects TRBV6-1 to TRBJ1-1; TCRdb's assignment of TRBD1 cannot be checked, as there is no DNA. The CDR3 has 15 residues. CDR1 and CDR2 (germline): MNHNS, SASEGT. The chain's CDR3 is CASSKDRDLPTEAFF.

The chain is built from TRBV6-4 and TRBJ1-5; TCRdb indicates TRBD1, and absent DNA this call remains unverified. This CDR3 is built from 18 residues. In germline, CDR1 is MRHNA, CDR2 SNTAGT. The CDR3 protein is CASSDRYPCGGKDQPQHF.

The V gene is TRBV2, the J gene TRBJ2-7; TCRdb's D call, TRBD1, is unchecked because there is no DNA. There are 14 residues in the CDR3. Germline CDR1 reads SNHLY; CDR2 reads FYNNEI. The CDR3: CASLQGRGSYEQYF.

The chain employs TRBV27 and TRBJ2-1. CDR3 length: 15 residues. Germline assignment: CDR1 MNHEY and CDR2 SMNVEV (reference sequence). The CDR3 reads CASNVRGGSYNEQFF.

J is TRBJ2-3 and V is TRBV6-5; TCRdb's D call, TRBD2, is unchecked because there is no DNA. CDR3 length equals 14 residues. Germline CDR1 and CDR2: MNHEY and SVGAGI. Here the CDR3 reads CASEFSGLSDTQYF.

The chain uses TRBV28 and TRBJ1-3; TCRdb selects TRBD1, and the lack of DNA leaves this call unchecked. This CDR3 spans 16 amino acids. Per the germline V gene, CDR1 is MDHEN and CDR2 is SYDVKM. The CDR3 loop reads CASSPLGQGGGNTIYF.

The V and J genes are TRBV27 and TRBJ2-3; TCRdb lists TRBD1, though no DNA is available to test this call. This CDR3 has 17 residues. Looked up from germline, CDR1 is MNHEY and CDR2 is SMNVEV (reference sequence). The CDR3 loop is CASSPRQRPIYTDTQYF.